These T cell receptor beta chains were read from a single sample in a study of T cells in Graves' hyperthyroidism and ophthalmopathy. Using its own MiXCR run on the multiplex PCR reads, TCRdb lists one record per CDR3 protein. The sample includes under 350,000 distinct CDR3 sequences, less than 30% of them seen just once. Sequencing input: blood. Receptors were obtained from a man in his forties with Graves' hyperthyroidism that later progressed to Graves' ophthalmopathy. Each CDR3 is given without its conserved first and last residue.

v_call | cdr3_aa
TRBV7-1 | ASSSPGQGARLNSNYGYT
TRBV4-1 | ASSQGTGPYEQY
TRBV28 | ASTPGRGSYGYT
TRBV11-2 | ASSPNFSGNTIY
TRBV19 | ASDPDRGSNQPQH
TRBV29-1 | SGDRGISYEQY
TRBV10-3 | AATEGGLGANVLT
TRBV12-3/TRBV12-4 | ASSLRGLGMGEQY
TRBV18 | ASSPPAETYEQY
TRBV4-1 | ASSLPQGRNTEAF